Included here is one TCR beta chain sequence, with context. No antigen is known for it. No base-level quality is on record; no much larger clone is a single base apart. The data originate from a study of blood T cell repertoires in COVID-19 (dated by TCRdb to 2018 to 2021). About the full investigation: Samples from collaborators originated in the United States, Italy and Spain and spanned both the acute and convalescent phases of COVID-19. The material from the prospective study consisted of cDNA or gDNA derived from T cells, B-cell-depleted T cells, or PBMCs. Samples came from the ongoing ImmuneRACE study (first 160 participants) plus 1,254 subjects from 6 global collaborators. The repertoires were released in a freely available public database meant as a resource for research on the immune response to SARS-CoV-2. A de-identified subject ID, COVID-19 status, age in years and sex were almost always included in the sample metadata. Where available, HLA class I and class II types were taken from metadata supplied by the sample provider and were not determined by assay-based typing. Deeply sampled blood TCRbeta repertoires from subjects exposed to, actively infected with, or recovered from COVID-19 were included in the dataset.

The CDR3 has 18 amino acids, counting the end cysteine and phenylalanine. Only CDR3 DNA remains: 54 bases, in frame from the first base. Per the germline V gene (reference sequence), SSHAT is the CDR1 and FNYEAQ is the CDR2. What the research found in general, with its limitations: How much clinical and demographic metadata was included differed by source and by participant, and the metadata was provided uncurated.

The collaborating institutions used their own protocols to collect whole blood in K2EDTA tubes. For TCRbeta analysis, collaborators shipped samples in one of three forms: frozen whole blood, isolated PBMCs, or DNA extracted from either of those sample types. TCRbeta CDR3 regions were amplified from genomic DNA using the immunoSEQ Assay, a bias-controlled multiplex PCR. The source study handled its data this way. The number of nucleated cells in each sample was estimated from the amplification of reference gene primers within the assay. To quantify the absolute abundance of each unique TCRbeta CDR3 rearrangement, sequence reads were collapsed and filtered. For each sample, productive Simpson clonality was calculated as the square root of Simpson's diversity index over productive rearrangements. Not all clones reach the TCRdb copy of this immuneACCESS table, which keeps in-frame sequences only. Checked studies attribute under half of the gap to unresolved V genes and leave the rest unexplained. V and J calls and clone size come straight from that table; D and trimming were deduced from the DNA. Within this sample are under 300,000 clones, with roughly 80% of them counted one time only. The leading ten clones occupy less than 3.5% of the sample.

In this chain, TRBV7-7 is recombined with TRBJ1-6, with 11 bases aligning to TRBD1. Sequencing used peripheral blood. The clonotype comes from a woman in her late teens or twenties with acute or convalescent COVID-19. In nucleotides, the sequence is TGTGCTAGCGGGGACCGGGACAGGGGGAGCTCCTATAATTCACCCCTCCACTTT. It translates as CASGDRDRGSSYNSPLHF.